These 21 T cell receptor beta chains share one sample of origin, sequenced in a study of shared clonotypes between healthy human individuals. Only in-frame clones appear in the TCRdb table, and some are missing; sequencing was by immunoSEQ multiplex PCR. The sample gives hundreds of thousands of clones, roughly 70% of which show up once; over 1.5% is in the top ten. Sequenced sample: memory CD4+ T cells sorted from blood. Indicated subset: CD45RA-negative fraction. The receptors stem from a woman aged 25 to 39 in good health.

This clone was observed a handful of times. This CDR3 is also generated by other DNA sequences in the sample. This chain joins TRBV2 and TRBJ1-4; D is unresolved. The CDR3 is 12 residues long. Germline CDR1 and CDR2: SNHLY and FYNNEI. V was cut by 6 bases and J by 4 bases, with 6 bases left in between. In DNA form, the CDR3 reads TGTGCCAGCAGCGCGAGTAATGAAAAACTGTTTTTT. It is translated as CASSASNEKLFF. Looking up the rest from reference TRBV2 and TRBJ1-4 gives the full variable domain: EPEVTQTPSHQVTQMGQEVILRCVPISNHLYFYWYRQILGQKVEFLVSFYNNEISEKSEIFDDQFSVERPDGSNFTLKIRSTKLEDSAMYFCASSASNEKLFFGSGTQLSVL.

This clone has a handful of counts. The chain carries TRBV5-1 and TRBJ1-5; D not certain. The V end lost 0 bases, the J end lost 6 bases, and 13 bases lay between the germline ends. The CDR3 runs to 15 residues. The germline gives CDR1 SGHRS, CDR2 YFSETQ. Here the CDR3 reads CASSLAPGSSQPQHF. The CDR3 coding sequence is TGCGCCAGCAGCTTGGCCCCCGGTTCTAGTCAGCCCCAGCATTTT. The whole variable domain, remainder taken from reference TRBV5-1 and TRBJ1-5, is KAGVTQTPRYLIKTRGQQVTLSCSPISGHRSVSWYQQTPGQGLQFLFEYFSETQRNKGNFPGRFSGRQFSNSRSEMNVSTLELGDSALYLCASSLAPGSSQPQHFGDGTRLSIL.

This clone was observed a single time. Other DNA sequences from this sample encode an identical CDR3 as well. This chain connects TRBV11-3 to TRBJ2-2; D not resolved. The CDR3 totals 13 residues. Germline V gene data show CDR1 as SGHNT and CDR2 as YENEEA. V was cut by 6 bases and J by 4 bases, with 9 bases left in between. Written as DNA, the CDR3 is TGTGCCAGCAGTCCTAGGGCCACCGGGGAGCTGTTTTTT. The encoded protein is CASSPRATGELFF.

V usage is TRBV29-1 and J usage is TRBJ1-1, with D perhaps TRBD1 (6 bases). The germline V and J ends were trimmed by 6 bases and 10 bases, with 12 bases remaining between them. The CDR3 spans 10 residues. Germline V gives CDR1 SQVTM, CDR2 ANQGSEA. CDR3 bases: TGCAGCGTCTTAGGACAGAGAGCTTTCTTT. Its protein product is CSVLGQRAFF. Full variable domain (missing parts from reference TRBV29-1 and TRBJ1-1): SAVISQKPSRDICQRGTSLTIQCQVDSQVTMMFWYRQQPGQSLTLIATANQGSEATYESGFVIDKFPISRPNLTFSTLTVSNMSPEDSSIYLCSVLGQRAFFGQGTRLTVV.

Only one count was recorded for this clone. The genes are TRBV13 and TRBJ1-3; possibly TRBD1 for D (5 bases). CDR1 is PRHDT and CDR2 is FYEKMQ in the germline V gene (reference sequence). V lost 3 bases, J lost 0 bases, and 18 bases lay in between. The CDR3 consists of 18 residues. CDR3 sequence reads: CASSFSQGGVSSGNTIYF. The CDR3 DNA reads TGTGCCAGCAGCTTTTCCCAGGGAGGGGTTAGCTCTGGAAACACCATATATTTT.

This chain connects TRBV18 to TRBJ2-3, with TRBD2 matching over 11 bases. The germline V gene has CDR1 KGHSH and CDR2 LQKENI. CDR3 size: 15 residues. After removal of 3 bases from V and 4 bases from J, the junction contained 3 bases not matched to a gene. This CDR3 reads CASSPGTSGADTQYF. The CDR3 bases are TGTGCCAGCTCACCTGGGACTAGCGGTGCAGATACGCAGTATTTT.

This chain uses TRBV6-6 with TRBJ1-5; D perhaps matches TRBD1 (6 bases). The CDR3 is 16 amino acids. Germline loops: CDR1 MNHNY, CDR2 SVGAGI (reference sequence). Deletions cut 2 bases from V and 6 bases from J, with 17 bases between. The CDR3 here is CASSYAGAGAAQPQHF. The CDR3 DNA reads as TGTGCCAGCAGTTACGCCGGGGCAGGGGCCGCTCAGCCCCAGCATTTT.

This chain connects TRBV5-5 to TRBJ2-2; D may be TRBD1 (6 bases). Germline-derived CDR1 and CDR2 are SGHKS and YYEKEE (reference sequence). V lost 4 bases to trimming and J lost 6 bases, with 13 bases between them. The CDR3 consists of 14 residues. The CDR3 loop reads CASSARDTPGELFF. The CDR3 DNA sequence: TGTGCCAGCAGCGCTCGGGACACACCCGGGGAGCTGTTTTTT. The full variable domain, rest sourced from reference TRBV5-5 and TRBJ2-2, is DAGVTQSPTHLIKTRGQQVTLRCSPISGHKSVSWYQQVLGQGPQFIFQYYEKEERGRGNFPDRFSARQFPNYSSELNVNALLLGDSALYLCASSARDTPGELFFGEGSRLTVL.

J is TRBJ2-1 and V is TRBV11-3; 16 bases line up with TRBD2. With 5 bases clipped from V and 7 bases from J, the junction kept 8 bases outside the gene matches. CDR3 size: 17 residues. Germline assignment: CDR1 SGHNT and CDR2 YENEEA. Here the CDR3 reads CASSTGTSGRAGNEQFF. Here the CDR3 DNA reads TGTGCCAGCAGCACAGGGACTAGCGGGAGGGCCGGGAATGAGCAGTTCTTC.

The rearrangement joins TRBV18 to TRBJ1-5, with D possibly matching TRBD1 (6 bases). V was pared by 4 bases and J by 0 bases, with 22 bases between. The CDR3 is 19 amino acids. Germline assignment: CDR1 KGHSH and CDR2 LQKENI. The CDR3 DNA reads as TGTGCCAGCTCACGAACAGGGTATAGCCTAAACCATAGCAATCAGCCCCAGCATTTT. It codes for CASSRTGYSLNHSNQPQHF. The variable domain in full, with the rest retrieved from reference TRBV18 and TRBJ1-5, is NAGVMQNPRHLVRRRGQEARLRCSPMKGHSHVYWYRQLPEEGLKFMVYLQKENIIDESGMPKERFSAEFPKEGPSILRIQQVVRGDSAAYFCASSRTGYSLNHSNQPQHFGDGTRLSIL.

Concerning this clone: The same CDR3 is also encoded by other DNA sequences in this sample. The gene calls are TRBV6-1 and TRBJ2-1, with unresolved D. The CDR3 extends over 14 amino acids. The V end was cut by 1 base, the J end by 3 bases, with 7 bases between. Germline V gene sequence: CDR1 MNHNS, CDR2 SASEGT. The DNA for the CDR3 is TGTGCCAGCAGTGAAGTAGCAGGCTACAATGAGCAGTTCTTC. This codes for CASSEVAGYNEQFF.

This clone came up a few times. Other DNA sequences in the same sample also yield this CDR3. The chain is built from TRBV28 and TRBJ2-7; 10 nucleotides line up with TRBD1. Trimming removed 5 bases from V and 1 base from J; junction bases left unmatched: 2. The CDR3 length is 14 residues. Germline V gene lookup returns CDR1 MDHEN and CDR2 SYDVKM. The CDR3 nucleotides are TGTGCCAGCAGTAGGACAGGGGGGTCCTACGAGCAGTACTTC. Its translation is CASSRTGGSYEQYF.

This chain uses TRBV28 with TRBJ2-5; D perhaps matches TRBD1 (6 bases). The CDR3 has 13 residues. CDR1 and CDR2 (germline): MDHEN, SYDVKM. Trimming cost V 5 bases and J 5 bases, with 12 bases left between them. In DNA, the CDR3 is TGTGCCAGCAGTCCCGGGACAACCGAGACCCAGTACTTC. It specifies CASSPGTTETQYF.

The chain joins TRBV9 to TRBJ2-7; TRBD1 might be the D (6 bases). V was cut by 0 bases and J by 6 bases, with 10 bases left in between. Per the germline V gene, CDR1 is SGDLS and CDR2 is YYNGEE. The CDR3 runs 13 residues. CDR3 nucleotides: TGTGCCAGCAGCGTAGAGGTAGGGGGCGAGCAGTACTTC. Translating gives CASSVEVGGEQYF.

This clone was seen more than once but under ten times. This sample also contains other DNA sequences that code for the same CDR3. This chain connects TRBV5-8 to TRBJ2-1; 8 bases are a match to TRBD2. Germline assignment: CDR1 SGHTS and CDR2 YDEGEE. This CDR3 is 15 amino acids long. J gave up 1 base and V 0 bases, and 0 bases lay outside the gene matches. The CDR3 nucleotides are TGTGCCAGCAGCTTGGGCGGGAGGTCCTACAATGAGCAGTTCTTC. Its protein is CASSLGGRSYNEQFF.

In its sample, this clone was seen a few times. This chain joins TRBV6-5 and TRBJ2-2, with a tentative D call TRBD1 (7 bases). Looked up from germline, CDR1 is MNHEY and CDR2 is SVGAGI. The germline V and J ends were trimmed by 2 bases and 7 bases, with 14 bases remaining between them. The CDR3 length is 15 residues. The CDR3 nucleotides read TGTGCCAGCAGTTACCAGGGGGGAAATTTCGGGGAGCTGTTTTTT. Amino acid sequence: CASSYQGGNFGELFF.

V usage is TRBV19 and J usage is TRBJ1-1; 8 nucleotides align to TRBD1. The CDR3 is made up of 16 amino acids. Germline V CDR1 and CDR2: LNHDA, SQIVND (reference sequence). V was pared by 6 bases and J by 5 bases, with 14 bases of the junction left unmatched. The CDR3 bases are TGTGCCAGTAGGGACAGGGAGTTTGCGTTAAGAACTGAAGCTTTCTTT. Its translation is CASRDREFALRTEAFF. Drawing the rest from reference TRBV19 and TRBJ1-1, the complete variable domain is DGGITQSPKYLFRKEGQNVTLSCEQNLNHDAMYWYRQDPGQGLRLIYYSQIVNDFQKGDIAEGYSVSREKKESFPLTVTSAQKNPTAFYLCASRDREFALRTEAFFGQGTRLTVV.

The chain recombines TRBV2 with TRBJ2-5; 11 nucleotides agree with TRBD2. The CDR3 is made up of 15 amino acids. Germline CDR1 reads SNHLY; CDR2 reads FYNNEI. V dropped 5 bases and J dropped 3; count of bases not matched to a gene: 5. In DNA form, the CDR3 reads TGTGCCAGCAGTAAGGCGGGACTAGCGGAAGAGACCCAGTACTTC. This gives the protein CASSKAGLAEETQYF.

The chain links TRBV2 to TRBJ1-2; D is uncertain. Trimming removed 6 bases from V and 4 bases from J, with 12 bases in between. This CDR3 is 13 amino acids long. CDR1 and CDR2 (germline): SNHLY, FYNNEI. DNA for the CDR3: TGTGCCAGCAGAGCCGACGGAGGCTATGGCTACACCTTC. This gives the protein CASRADGGYGYTF.

This clone was seen a few times. Here the CDR3 DNA reads TGTGCCAGCAGCTTAGGTCGGGGGAGGGCCTTAGGCAAAAACATTCAGTACTTC. Amino acid sequence: CASSLGRGRALGKNIQYF. V gene TRBV11-2 combines with J gene TRBJ2-4; 7 bases align to TRBD2. CDR3 length: 18 amino acids. V was pared by 1 base and J by 3 bases, with 12 bases of the junction left unmatched. The germline gives CDR1 SGHAT, CDR2 FQNNGV. Variable domain in full (rest from reference TRBV11-2 and TRBJ2-4): EAGVAQSPRYKIIEKRQSVAFWCNPISGHATLYWYQQILGQGPKLLIQFQNNGVVDDSQLPKDRFSAERLKGVDSTLKIQPAKLEDSAVYLCASSLGRGRALGKNIQYFGAGTRLSVL.

This clone was observed at least ten times. V gene TRBV5-5 combines with J gene TRBJ2-7; D possibly corresponds to TRBD2 (5 bases). The germline gives CDR1 SGHKS, CDR2 YYEKEE (reference sequence). The CDR3 consists of 14 residues. V was clipped by 1 base and J by 5 bases, with 13 bases between them. The CDR3 loop is CASSLWESTDEQYF. CDR3 bases: TGTGCCAGCAGCTTGTGGGAGTCTACCGACGAGCAGTACTTC.